This T cell receptor beta chain was found in a study of T cells in women clearing cervical HPV infection (dated by TCRdb to 2016 to 2018). For the wider study: The cases were 25 women with histologically confirmed HPV16-related CIN3 or worse, and 2 of those women had invasive cancers. The approximately 25 controls were women who cleared a single incident HPV16 infection within 12 months without developing precancer or cancer. Blood from cases was collected at the visit where the lesion was first found, while blood from controls was collected once the infection could no longer be detected. For cases, the median interval between lesion detection and blood sampling was about 150 days, with an interquartile range of roughly 90 to 200 days. Since HLA typing was available for only a few women, HLA type could not be ruled out as a confounder. An exploratory proof-of-principle case-control study, nested within the Guanacaste HPV Natural History Study in Costa Rica, was conducted to compare TCR repertoires across cervical HPV16 outcomes. Cases and controls were matched on year of sample collection and on age within five years. Cases had a median age of 34 years and controls had a median age of 38, with no significant differences in baseline characteristics. The parent cohort enrolled 8,500 to 13,000 women aged 18 or older in Guanacaste, Costa Rica, during about 1992 to 1995 and followed them for approximately seven years. As quality controls, five blinded duplicates were added to each group, bringing the total to roughly 60 samples made up of 50 or so participants and 10 or so replicates. General conclusions and limits of the study: Across sequencing depths, CIN3+ cases showed significantly higher TCR repertoire richness than controls, but evenness did not differ between the groups. Random forest classifiers that combined richness and V gene abundances separated cases from controls with an estimated AUC of 0.83. The cross-sectional design could not show whether the associations came before the infection or were a result of it, and neither effector/memory subsets nor HPV-specific T cells were isolated. Because the number of T cells per sample was unknown, the richness differences could reflect varying T-cell content rather than repertoire biology. Cases had lower TRBV6-7 relative abundance than controls (about 0.1% versus 0.15%; Bonferroni P = 0.0008).

Including cysteine and phenylalanine, the CDR3 has 13 amino acids. The 30 bases shown cover part of the CDR3, and their frame starts at base 1. The germline V gene gives CDR1 as SGHRS and CDR2 as YFSETQ. Trimming costs V 4 bases and J 0 bases, and their ends lie 6 bases apart. Worth noting for this clone: No cognate antigen has been identified for it. The read halts 3 residues ahead of the CDR3 end, with the missing end drawn from the germline J gene.

TCR beta CDR3 regions were amplified by multiplex PCR using the immunoSEQ assay from an average of 1200 ng genomic DNA per sample. The assay corrected primer bias using a complete synthetic TCR repertoire to establish an amplification baseline. Amplicons were sequenced on the Illumina platform. Regarding the original processing steps: Sequences were error-corrected by clustering with frequency ratios and a modified nearest-neighbor algorithm, then analyzed in the immunoSEQ Analyzer with IMGT gene definitions. At each rarefaction depth, TCR richness and evenness were averaged over 20 rarefaction repeats, and samples with fewer sequences than the depth were excluded. V, D and J gene relative abundances were compared between groups with Wilcoxon rank sum tests, applying FDR correction. In the blinded duplicates, the intraclass correlation was around 96% for TCR richness and averaged 76.4% across 65 to 75 gene segments. This immuneACCESS table, as held by TCRdb, lists in-frame sequences with V and J called but not all clones. Of the missing ones, under half trace to an unresolved V gene in checked studies; the others have no known cause. V and J calls and clone size come straight from that table; D and trimming were deduced from the DNA. For this sample, the table gives some 50,000 clones. About 1% of the sample is in the top ten clones.

Every participant had a single incident cervical HPV16 infection, and prevalent HPV16 infections were excluded. Cervical HPV DNA was detected by MY09/MY11 PCR and genotyped by dot-blot hybridization. Under 19 mL of heparinized blood were centrifuged, and the buffy coat was aliquoted, frozen at -30°C, then stored at -80°C. Genomic DNA was extracted from buffy coat specimens using QIAGEN kits. The clonotype comes from a woman aged 18-70 years with a cervical HPV16 infection that either progressed to CIN3+ or cleared (not recorded which). Sequenced: blood buffy coat. The chain employs TRBV5-1 and TRBJ2-3; possibly the D gene is TRBD2, per 6 matching bases. The CDR3 protein sequence reads: CASSGTSTDTQYF. The sequenced part of the CDR3 DNA is TGCGCCAGCAGCGGGACTAGCACAGATACG.